This T cell receptor (beta chain) was profiled in a study of preoperative IRX-2 immunotherapy in early breast cancer (dated by TCRdb to about 2019). Read against the paper, the sample's treatment or condition label means: preoperative locoregional IRX-2 cytokine immunotherapy. The samples were obtained from a phase Ib study that tested preoperative, locoregional IRX-2 cytokine immunotherapy meant to prime immune responses. Before surgery, IRX-2 was given to the donors, who were patients with early-stage breast cancer. In the case of this clone: Which antigen it targets is not known. Nothing much larger sits one base from this clone, and base qualities are not available.

Reading the germline V gene gives CDR1 ENHRY and CDR2 SYGVKD. After removal of 2 bases from V and 2 bases from J, the junction retains 5 bases not matched to a gene. From the cysteine up to the phenylalanine, the CDR3 has a length of 15 residues. The sequence is cut down to CDR3 DNA, 45 bases in frame from base 1. Library creation used the immunoSEQ multiplex PCR assay. TCRdb carries this immuneACCESS record with in-frame sequences only. Its versions omit some clonotypes, under half of them owing to an unresolved V gene in the studies checked, with the rest unexplained. The sample table lists over 20,000 clones, approximately 75% of them with a count of one. Of the sample, over 1% falls within the top ten clones.

The V and J segments used are TRBV10-3 and TRBJ1-2; 7 bases in the middle match TRBD1. The sample here was lymph node tissue, taken after IRX-2 immunotherapy. The TCR was taken from a human donor with breast cancer. The CDR3 sequence is CAISEPQQGNYGYTF. The DNA is as follows: TGTGCCATCAGTGAGCCTCAACAGGGGAACTATGGCTACACCTTC.